This entry describes one T cell receptor beta chain. V lost 0 bases and J 6 bases, leaving 9 bases between the germline ends. The CDR3 is 14 amino acids. Germline CDR1 is GTSNPN and CDR2 is SVGIG (reference sequence). Investigators isolated RNA and reverse transcribed it into cDNA to act as the sequencing template. Using immunoSEQ multiplex PCR, the repertoire was profiled, and TCRdb retains in-frame clones only, with some absent. The sample carries approximately 180,000 clones, 50% to 60% recorded once. The data were obtained in a study of CD8+ T cells in alopecia areata. Study-level background: It was oral tofacitinib, at 5 to 10 mg twice daily, that treated patients received.

V usage is TRBV30 and J usage is TRBJ1-6, with unresolved D. This sequence originates from a human donor with alopecia areata. The sequencing here drew on CD4+ T cells sorted from blood, taken at week 0. This chain's CDR3 is CAWSVEHSNSPLHF. CDR3 in DNA: TGTGCCTGGAGTGTAGAACACAGTAATTCACCCCTCCACTTT.